The entry below describes one TCR beta chain. A read error may account for a junction end that differs from germline. The germline V gene has CDR1 SGHAT and CDR2 FQNNGV. The CDR3 has 15 amino acids. This record comes from a study of blood T cells in healthy people across ages. Sample-barcoded 5' priming and a J-beta primer mix drove a second PCR of roughly 7 to 11 cycles. MiXCR was run by TCRdb on the 5' RACE reads, yielding one entry per CDR3 protein. The sample holds over a million distinct CDR3 sequences, more than 40% seen once. What was sequenced was blood. The source is a woman aged 60-75 years in good health. The J gene is TRBJ2-1, the V gene TRBV11-2, with D unresolved. The chain's CDR3 is CAGSVTMSSYNEQFF. The CDR3 region has the DNA TGTGCCGGCAGCGTAACCATGAGCTCCTACAATGAGCAGTTCTTC.